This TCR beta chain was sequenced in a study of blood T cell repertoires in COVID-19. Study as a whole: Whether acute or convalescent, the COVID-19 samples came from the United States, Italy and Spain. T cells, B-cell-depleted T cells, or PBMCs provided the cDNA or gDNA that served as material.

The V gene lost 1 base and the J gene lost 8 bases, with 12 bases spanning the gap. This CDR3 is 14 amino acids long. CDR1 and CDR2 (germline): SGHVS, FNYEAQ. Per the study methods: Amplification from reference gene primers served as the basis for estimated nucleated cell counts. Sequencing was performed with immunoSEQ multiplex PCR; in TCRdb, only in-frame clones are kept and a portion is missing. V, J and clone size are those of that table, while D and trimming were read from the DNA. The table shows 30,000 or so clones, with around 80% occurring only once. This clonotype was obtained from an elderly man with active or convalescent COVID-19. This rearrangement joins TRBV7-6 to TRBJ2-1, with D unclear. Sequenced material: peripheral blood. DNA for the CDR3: TGTGCCAGCAGCTTAGAAGGTGGCGGTTATGAGCAGTTCTTC. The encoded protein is CASSLEGGGYEQFF. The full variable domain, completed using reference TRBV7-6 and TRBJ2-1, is GAGVSQSPRYKVTKRGQDVALRCDPISGHVSLYWYRQALGQGPEFLTYFNYEAQQDKSGLPNDRFSAERPEGSISTLTIQRTEQRDSAMYRCASSLEGGGYEQFFGPGTRLTVL.